This T cell receptor (beta chain) stems from a study of T cell responses to AZD1222 COVID-19 vaccine. Generated by immunoSEQ multiplex PCR, the TCRdb table keeps only in-frame clones and is missing some. The repertoire holds 110,000 or so clones, about 92% seen once, with roughly 3.2% in the top ten. Between the trimmed V and J ends, which lost 7 bases and 0 bases, there was a span of 19 bases. This CDR3 comprises 18 residues. The germline CDR1 and CDR2 sequences are MDHEN and SYDVKM. Sequences were derived from peripheral blood, sampled on day 0 of MenACWY control vaccination. The chain employs TRBV28 and TRBJ2-6; a weak D match, TRBD1 (6 bases). This clonotype originated in an adult in good health. For the CDR3, the DNA is TGTGCCAGCACCTATAGGGCAGGGGTGTACTCTGGGGCCAACGTCCTGACTTTC. Its protein is CASTYRAGVYSGANVLTF.